These T cell receptor beta chains were read from a single sample in a study of blood T cell repertoires in COVID-19. The assay was immunoSEQ multiplex PCR, and TCRdb's table has in-frame clones only and misses some. This table holds roughly 54,000 clones, 90% found once. The sample consisted of peripheral blood. Source of these receptors: a man aged 45 to 65 with acute or convalescent COVID-19. The CDR3 runs from the conserved cysteine through the conserved F or W. D genes are given only for firm matches. The listing skips clone size in some rows; elsewhere it reads once, few, many or a size class.

J gene: TRBJ2-1
D gene: TRBD2
clone size: -
V gene: TRBV7-2
CDR3 DNA: TGTGCCAGCAGCATGGGACTAGCGACGAATGAGCAGTTCTTC
CDR3 protein: CASSMGLATNEQFF

J gene: TRBJ1-5
D gene: TRBD1
clone size: -
V gene: TRBV2
CDR3 DNA: TGTGCCAGCAGACTGGACAGGGGGCGTTCATCTCAGCCCCAGCATTTT
CDR3 protein: CASRLDRGRSSQPQHF

J gene: TRBJ2-1
D gene: TRBD2
clone size: -
V gene: TRBV25-1
CDR3 DNA: TGTGCCAGCAGTGACCTCCGCGGGAGGGCCTACAATGAGCAGTTCTTC
CDR3 protein: CASSDLRGRAYNEQFF

J gene: TRBJ1-2
D gene: -
clone size: -
V gene: TRBV10-2
CDR3 DNA: TGCGCCAGTAACCCAACAGCTAACTATGGCTACACCTTC
CDR3 protein: CASNPTANYGYTF

J gene: TRBJ1-5
D gene: -
clone size: -
V gene: TRBV27
CDR3 DNA: TGTGCCAGCAGTTTATCGAACGGGGTTCAGCCCCAGCATTTT
CDR3 protein: CASSLSNGVQPQHF

J gene: TRBJ2-7
D gene: -
clone size: -
V gene: TRBV9
CDR3 DNA: TGTGCCAGCAGCGGGTCCAGCTCCTACGAGCAGTACTTC
CDR3 protein: CASSGSSSYEQYF

J gene: TRBJ2-7
D gene: TRBD1
clone size: -
V gene: TRBV4-1
CDR3 DNA: TGCGCCAGCAGCCAAGAAGGGGGCGGGCGGTCCTACGAGCAGTACTTC
CDR3 protein: CASSQEGGGRSYEQYF

J gene: TRBJ2-7
D gene: TRBD2
clone size: few
V gene: TRBV11-3
CDR3 DNA: TGTGCCAGCAGCTTAGGAGCGGGGGACCCCTACGAGCAGTACTTC
CDR3 protein: CASSLGAGDPYEQYF

J gene: TRBJ1-5
D gene: -
clone size: -
V gene: TRBV12-3/TRBV12-4
CDR3 DNA: TGTGCCAGCAGTTACAGGAAGAATCAGCCCCAGCATTTT
CDR3 protein: CASSYRKNQPQHF

J gene: TRBJ1-2
D gene: -
clone size: once
V gene: TRBV6-5
CDR3 DNA: TGTGCCAGCAGTTACTCGGGCGTGACTAACTATGGCTACACCTTC
CDR3 protein: CASSYSGVTNYGYTF

J gene: TRBJ1-1
D gene: -
clone size: -
V gene: TRBV27
CDR3 DNA: TGTGCCAGCAGTTCCCTAGGGGGAGCTTTCTTT
CDR3 protein: CASSSLGGAFF

J gene: TRBJ1-1
D gene: TRBD1
clone size: -
V gene: TRBV19
CDR3 DNA: TGTGCCAGTAGTGGGACAGGAACTGAAGCTTTCTTT
CDR3 protein: CASSGTGTEAFF

J gene: TRBJ1-3
D gene: -
clone size: -
V gene: TRBV23-1
CDR3 DNA: TGCGCCAGCCTGAGGGCCGGCTCTGGAAACACCATATATTTT
CDR3 protein: CASLRAGSGNTIYF

J gene: TRBJ1-5
D gene: TRBD1
clone size: -
V gene: TRBV19
CDR3 DNA: TGTGCCAGTAGTACACAGGGGTATAGCGGCAATCAGCCCCAGCATTTT
CDR3 protein: CASSTQGYSGNQPQHF

J gene: TRBJ1-2
D gene: TRBD1
clone size: -
V gene: TRBV30
CDR3 DNA: TGTGCCTGGAGTTCCGGGACAGCAGTTAACTATGGCTACACCTTC
CDR3 protein: CAWSSGTAVNYGYTF

J gene: TRBJ2-5
D gene: TRBD1
clone size: -
V gene: TRBV24-1
CDR3 DNA: TGTGCCACCAGTGATGGCGGGACAGGGCAGCGAGAGACCCAGTACTTC
CDR3 protein: CATSDGGTGQRETQYF

J gene: TRBJ2-2
D gene: -
clone size: -
V gene: TRBV2
CDR3 DNA: TGTGCCAGCAGTGAAGCGCTACTGAGGGTCGCTATGACCGGGGAGCTGTTTTTT
CDR3 protein: CASSEALLRVAMTGELFF

J gene: TRBJ2-7
D gene: -
clone size: -
V gene: TRBV5-1
CDR3 DNA: TGCGCCAGCAGCAGAGTGCTAAGTTCCCCCTACGAGCAGTACTTC
CDR3 protein: CASSRVLSSPYEQYF

J gene: TRBJ2-3
D gene: TRBD2
clone size: -
V gene: TRBV28
CDR3 DNA: TGTGCCAGCGCTAGTAGGGCTAGCGGGACGACAGATACGCAGTATTTT
CDR3 protein: CASASRASGTTDTQYF

J gene: TRBJ2-5
D gene: -
clone size: -
V gene: TRBV14
CDR3 DNA: TGTGCCAGCAGCCAAACCGGAAGGGGATGGCAAGAGACCCAGTACTTC
CDR3 protein: CASSQTGRGWQETQYF

J gene: TRBJ2-2
D gene: -
clone size: -
V gene: TRBV6-5
CDR3 DNA: TGTGCCAGCAGTCGTCGGGGGACCGGGGAGCTGTTTTTT
CDR3 protein: CASSRRGTGELFF

J gene: TRBJ2-1
D gene: -
clone size: once
V gene: TRBV29-1
CDR3 DNA: TGCAGCGTCGATAGCGGAGACAATGAGCAGTTCTTC
CDR3 protein: CSVDSGDNEQFF

J gene: TRBJ2-3
D gene: TRBD2
clone size: -
V gene: TRBV5-4
CDR3 DNA: TGTGCCAGCAGCGATAGCGGGAGCACAGATACGCAGTATTTT
CDR3 protein: CASSDSGSTDTQYF

J gene: TRBJ2-7
D gene: TRBD2
clone size: -
V gene: TRBV29-1
CDR3 DNA: TGCAGCGTTGATGGACTAGCGGGAGACGAGCAGTACTTC
CDR3 protein: CSVDGLAGDEQYF

J gene: TRBJ2-1
D gene: -
clone size: few
V gene: TRBV7-2
CDR3 DNA: TGTGCCAGCAGCGGTAGAACGGATCCCGTTCGGGGAAATGAGCAGTTCTTC
CDR3 protein: CASSGRTDPVRGNEQFF

J gene: TRBJ2-5
D gene: -
clone size: -
V gene: TRBV5-1
CDR3 DNA: TGCGCCAGCAGACCGCAGGGTGGGGAGACCCAGTACTTC
CDR3 protein: CASRPQGGETQYF

J gene: TRBJ1-2
D gene: -
clone size: -
V gene: TRBV20-1
CDR3 DNA: TGCAGTGCCGGCCCAGGGAAAGGCTACACCTTC
CDR3 protein: CSAGPGKGYTF

J gene: TRBJ1-4
D gene: -
clone size: -
V gene: TRBV9
CDR3 DNA: TGTGCCAGCAGCGTAGCCGGGTGGAATGAAAAACTGTTTTTT
CDR3 protein: CASSVAGWNEKLFF

J gene: TRBJ2-5
D gene: -
clone size: once
V gene: TRBV7-9
CDR3 DNA: TGTGCCAGCAGCTTAGCTAGTTCGCGAGAGACCCAGTACTTC
CDR3 protein: CASSLASSRETQYF

J gene: TRBJ2-3
D gene: TRBD2
clone size: -
V gene: TRBV6-1
CDR3 DNA: TGTGCCAGCAGTGGGACTAGCGGCATCTACACAGATACGCAGTATTTT
CDR3 protein: CASSGTSGIYTDTQYF

J gene: TRBJ2-7
D gene: -
clone size: -
V gene: TRBV12-3/TRBV12-4
CDR3 DNA: TGTGCCAGCAGTCCAGGTATCTCCTACGAGCAGTACTTC
CDR3 protein: CASSPGISYEQYF

J gene: TRBJ1-1
D gene: TRBD1
clone size: -
V gene: TRBV19
CDR3 DNA: TGTGCCAGTAGTCCCGGGACAGGGGTCTCGAGGACTGAAGCTTTCTTT
CDR3 protein: CASSPGTGVSRTEAFF

J gene: TRBJ2-1
D gene: TRBD2
clone size: -
V gene: TRBV19
CDR3 DNA: TGTGCCAGTACCGGTGGGACTAGCGGGAGAGGGGGGCAGTTCTTC
CDR3 protein: CASTGGTSGRGGQFF

J gene: TRBJ2-3
D gene: TRBD2
clone size: -
V gene: TRBV10-3
CDR3 DNA: TGTGCCATCAGTGAGTCTAGCGGGGTCACAGATACGCAGTATTTT
CDR3 protein: CAISESSGVTDTQYF

J gene: TRBJ1-1
D gene: -
clone size: -
V gene: TRBV21-1
CDR3 DNA: TGTGCCAGCAGCCAACCGGGTATCGCTGAAGCTTTCTTT
CDR3 protein: CASSQPGIAEAFF

J gene: TRBJ2-3
D gene: TRBD2
clone size: -
V gene: TRBV7-9
CDR3 DNA: TGTGCCAGCAGCTCGATCGGGAGGGCTAGCACAGATACGCAGTATTTT
CDR3 protein: CASSSIGRASTDTQYF

J gene: TRBJ2-1
D gene: -
clone size: -
V gene: TRBV5-4
CDR3 DNA: TGTGCCAGCAGCTTGGAGCGGACAGCCTACAATGAGCAGTTCTTC
CDR3 protein: CASSLERTAYNEQFF

J gene: TRBJ2-7
D gene: -
clone size: -
V gene: TRBV2
CDR3 DNA: TGTGCCAGCAGTGATCGGGACAACCACGAGCAGTACTTC
CDR3 protein: CASSDRDNHEQYF

J gene: TRBJ2-1
D gene: TRBD2
clone size: -
V gene: TRBV5-6
CDR3 DNA: TGTGCCAGCAGCTTGGCGGGCGGGAGCTCCTACAATGAGCAGTTCTTC
CDR3 protein: CASSLAGGSSYNEQFF

J gene: TRBJ2-5
D gene: -
clone size: -
V gene: TRBV4-3
CDR3 DNA: TGCGCCAGCAGCCAAGACCCGTGGGGCCCAGAGACCCAGTACTTC
CDR3 protein: CASSQDPWGPETQYF

J gene: TRBJ1-2
D gene: -
clone size: -
V gene: TRBV27
CDR3 DNA: TGTGCCAGCAGTCCCGTGGGGGTGGGGGCTGGTAGCTACACCTTC
CDR3 protein: CASSPVGVGAGSYTF

J gene: TRBJ2-7
D gene: TRBD1
clone size: once
V gene: TRBV6-5
CDR3 DNA: TGTGCCAGCAGGATCCGGGACAGGGGGGATGAGCAGTACTTC
CDR3 protein: CASRIRDRGDEQYF

J gene: TRBJ1-5
D gene: -
clone size: -
V gene: TRBV5-1
CDR3 DNA: TGCGCCAGCAGCTTGACAGTTAATCAGCCCCAGCATTTT
CDR3 protein: CASSLTVNQPQHF

J gene: TRBJ2-3
D gene: -
clone size: -
V gene: TRBV3-1/TRBV3-2
CDR3 DNA: TGTGCCAGCAGCCAAGTAAACAGGGCAGCAGATACGCAGTATTTT
CDR3 protein: CASSQVNRAADTQYF

J gene: TRBJ2-7
D gene: TRBD1
clone size: few
V gene: TRBV3-1/TRBV3-2
CDR3 DNA: TGTGCCAGCAGCCCTGGGACAGGGGGCCTCGAGCAGTACTTC
CDR3 protein: CASSPGTGGLEQYF